This T cell receptor (beta chain) was observed in a study of graft-versus-host responses after intestinal transplantation (dated by TCRdb to 2020 to 2023). Context from the whole study: The transplants that recipients got were multivisceral, liver-intestinal, or isolated intestinal. Every recipient was given anti-thymocyte globulin induction, then maintenance tacrolimus and steroids for approximately 3 years. After intestinal transplantation, graft-versus-host and host-versus-graft alloreactive T cell clones were followed in the graft, circulation and bone marrow using bulk TCR-beta CDR3 sequencing. Alloreactive clones were identified by sequencing pre-transplant mixed lymphocyte reaction products and comparing these products with unstimulated pre-transplant donor and recipient T cells. A cohort of 20 to 25 intestinal transplant recipients, including one retransplant, was enrolled, and a few patients lacking pretransplant specimens were excluded. Donor T cell macrochimerism was defined as a peak of at least 4% donor T cells among recipient peripheral blood mononuclear cells. Instead of going to the commercial service, samples from a few later patients were sequenced in-house on an Illumina MiSeq and processed with MiXCR.

Blood samples were collected up to 4 times in the first month after transplant and then at least monthly when available. The research as a whole found: Conclusions were limited by the relatively low number and heterogeneity of intestinal transplant patients. GvH clones were detected in recipient bone marrow, and some of these GvH clones were observed earlier in ileal mucosa or blood, consistent with an intestinal mucosal origin. Patients with donor T cell macrochimerism had high GvH to HvG T cell clonal ratios in their allografts. Early after transplant, declines in HvG clones were associated with peak levels of circulating GvH clones.

To prepare the library, the immunoSEQ multiplex PCR assay was applied. For most patients, genomic DNA was subjected to high-throughput TCR-beta CDR3 sequencing by Adaptive Biotechnologies. In the authors' own workflow: TCR sequencing data were retrieved from Adaptive's ImmunoSEQ software for about 17 patients, whereas a few other patients were processed with MiXCR and VDJtools. Because the origin of CDR3 nucleotide sequences shared between donor and recipient could not be assigned, those sequences were removed. To count as alloreactive, a clone needed at least 2-fold expansion over unstimulated cells and a minimum CFSE-low frequency of 0.002% (template counts) or 0.001% (read counts). Clones were considered mappable if detected in sequenced pre-transplant spleen, lymph node, or MLR CFSE-low populations of the donor or recipient. The cumulative frequency of alloreactive clones was calculated as a percentage of all sequences, weighted by copy number. Drawn from immuneACCESS, this table holds only the in-frame rearrangements with V and J called that TCRdb kept. Clones are partly lost; checked studies trace under half to an unresolved V gene and leave the rest unexplained. For V, J and clone size, that table is used; D and trimming come from the DNA. The table for this sample lists about 19,000 clones; roughly 87% of them were counted only once. Jointly, the top ten make up around 1.9% of the sample.

As concerns this clone: Its antigen specificity is not known. Base qualities were left out, and no much larger clone turns up one base away.

CDR1 and CDR2 are drawn from the germline V gene: SGHTA, FQGNSA. V is clipped by 5 bases and J by 1 base, and the sequence between their germline boundaries is 14 bases long. The CDR3 goes from the cysteine to the phenylalanine over 16 residues. The read is trimmed to its CDR3 DNA, 48 bases read in frame from base 1. The origin of this receptor is a human patient who received an intestinal transplant, so some T cells may come from the graft donor. The source was PBMCs, collected 14 days after transplant. The receptor chain draws on TRBV7-2 and TRBJ2-2, with the D segment identity uncertain. The nucleotides read TGTGCCAGCAGCCTACCCCCCGCACAGAACACCGGGGAGCTGTTTTTT. Its protein is CASSLPPAQNTGELFF.